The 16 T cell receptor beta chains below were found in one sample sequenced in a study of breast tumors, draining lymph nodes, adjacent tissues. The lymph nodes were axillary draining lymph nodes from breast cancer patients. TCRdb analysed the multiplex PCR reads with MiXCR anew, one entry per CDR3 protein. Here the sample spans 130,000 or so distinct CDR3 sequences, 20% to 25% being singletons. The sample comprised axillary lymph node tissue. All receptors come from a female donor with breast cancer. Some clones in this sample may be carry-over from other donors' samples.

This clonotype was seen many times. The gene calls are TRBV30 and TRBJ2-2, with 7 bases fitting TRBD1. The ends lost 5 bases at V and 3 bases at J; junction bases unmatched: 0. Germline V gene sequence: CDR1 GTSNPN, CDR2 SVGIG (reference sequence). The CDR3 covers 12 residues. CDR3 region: CAWDRDTGELFF. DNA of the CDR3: TGTGCCTGGGACAGGGACACCGGGGAGCTGTTTTTT.

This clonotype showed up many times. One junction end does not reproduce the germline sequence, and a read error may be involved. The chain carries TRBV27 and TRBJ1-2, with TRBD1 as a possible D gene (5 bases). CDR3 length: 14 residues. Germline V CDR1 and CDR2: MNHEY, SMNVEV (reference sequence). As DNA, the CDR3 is TGTGCCAGCAGTGCTAACTCAGACGGGACTCCGTTGGGGTTC. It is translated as CASSANSDGTPLGF.

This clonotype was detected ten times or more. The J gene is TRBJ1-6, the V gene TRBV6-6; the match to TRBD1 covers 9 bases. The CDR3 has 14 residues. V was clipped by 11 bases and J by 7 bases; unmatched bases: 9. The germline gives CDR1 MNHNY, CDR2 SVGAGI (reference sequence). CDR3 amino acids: CAGSSGTGNSPLHF. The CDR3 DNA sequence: TGTGCCGGAAGCTCCGGGACAGGGAATTCACCCCTCCACTTT.

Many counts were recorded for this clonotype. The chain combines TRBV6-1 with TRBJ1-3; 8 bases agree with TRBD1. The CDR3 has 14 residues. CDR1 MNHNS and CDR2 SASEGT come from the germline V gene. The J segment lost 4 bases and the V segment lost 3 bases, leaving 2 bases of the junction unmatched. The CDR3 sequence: CASSEAGGGNTIYF. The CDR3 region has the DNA TGTGCCAGCAGTGAGGCAGGGGGCGGAAACACCATATATTTT.

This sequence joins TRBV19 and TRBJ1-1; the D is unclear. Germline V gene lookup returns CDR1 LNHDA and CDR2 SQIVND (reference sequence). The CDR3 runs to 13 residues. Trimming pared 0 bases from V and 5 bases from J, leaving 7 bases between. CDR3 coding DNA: TGTGCCAGTAGTATAGATCGTGGGACTGAAGCTTTCTTT. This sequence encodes CASSIDRGTEAFF.

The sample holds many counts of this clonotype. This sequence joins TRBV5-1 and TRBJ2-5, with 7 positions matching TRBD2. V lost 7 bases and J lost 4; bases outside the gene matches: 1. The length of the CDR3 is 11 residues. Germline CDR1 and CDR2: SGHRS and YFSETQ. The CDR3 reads CASSGGETQYF. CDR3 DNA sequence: TGCGCCAGCTCGGGAGGAGAGACCCAGTACTTC. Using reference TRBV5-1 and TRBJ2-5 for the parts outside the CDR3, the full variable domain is KAGVTQTPRYLIKTRGQQVTLSCSPISGHRSVSWYQQTPGQGLQFLFEYFSETQRNKGNFPGRFSGRQFSNSRSEMNVSTLELGDSALYLCASSGGETQYFGPGTRLLVL.

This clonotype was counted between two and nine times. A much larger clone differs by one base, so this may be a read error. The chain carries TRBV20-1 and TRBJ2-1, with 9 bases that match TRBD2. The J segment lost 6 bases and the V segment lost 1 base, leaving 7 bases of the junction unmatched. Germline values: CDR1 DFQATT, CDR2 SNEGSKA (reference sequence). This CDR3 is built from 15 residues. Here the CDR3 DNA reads TGCAGTGCTAGAGCAGGCGGGAGGGGGCCCAATGAGCAGTTCTTC. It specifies CSARAGGRGPNEQFF.

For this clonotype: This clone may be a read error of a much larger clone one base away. CDR3 sequence (DNA): TGCAGCGTTGAAATGTTAGCGGGAGCCTACAATGAGCAGTTCTTC. This sequence encodes CSVEMLAGAYNEQFF. J is TRBJ2-1 and V is TRBV29-1, with 9 bases fitting TRBD2. The CDR3 sequence is 15 residues long. V lost 2 bases and J lost 2; bases outside the gene matches: 4. Germline V gene sequence: CDR1 SQVTM, CDR2 ANQGSEA.

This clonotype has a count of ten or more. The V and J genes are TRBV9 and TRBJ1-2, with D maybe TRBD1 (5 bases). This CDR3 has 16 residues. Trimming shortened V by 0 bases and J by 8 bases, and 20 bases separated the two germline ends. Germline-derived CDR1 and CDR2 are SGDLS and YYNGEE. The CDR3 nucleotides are TGTGCCAGCAGCGTAGCGATAAGGAGAGGGGTGGGGGGCTACACCTTC. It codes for CASSVAIRRGVGGYTF. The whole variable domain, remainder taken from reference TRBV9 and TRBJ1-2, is DSGVTQTPKHLITATGQRVTLRCSPRSGDLSVYWYQQSLDQGLQFLIQYYNGEERAKGNILERFSAQQFPDLHSELNLSSLELGDSALYFCASSVAIRRGVGGYTFGSGTRLTVV.

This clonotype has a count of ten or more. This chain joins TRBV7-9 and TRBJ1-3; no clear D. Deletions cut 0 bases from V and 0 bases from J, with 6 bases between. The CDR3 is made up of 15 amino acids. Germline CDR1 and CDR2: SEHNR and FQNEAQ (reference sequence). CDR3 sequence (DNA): TGTGCCAGCAGCTTAGCCCGAAGCTCTGGAAACACCATATATTTT. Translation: CASSLARSSGNTIYF.

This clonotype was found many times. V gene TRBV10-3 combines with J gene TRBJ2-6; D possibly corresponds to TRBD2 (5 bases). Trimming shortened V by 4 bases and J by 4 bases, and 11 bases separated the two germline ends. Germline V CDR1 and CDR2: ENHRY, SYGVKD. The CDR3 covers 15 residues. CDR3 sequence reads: CAISGGGSGANVLTF. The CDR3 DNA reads TGTGCCATCAGTGGAGGAGGCTCCGGGGCCAACGTCCTGACTTTC.

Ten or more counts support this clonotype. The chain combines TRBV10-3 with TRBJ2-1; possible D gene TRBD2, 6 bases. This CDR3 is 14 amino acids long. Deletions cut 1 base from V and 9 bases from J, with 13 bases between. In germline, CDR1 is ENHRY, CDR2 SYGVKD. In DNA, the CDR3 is TGTGCCATCAGTGAGTTCCGGGAGCAGATTGAGCAGTTCTTC. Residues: CAISEFREQIEQFF.

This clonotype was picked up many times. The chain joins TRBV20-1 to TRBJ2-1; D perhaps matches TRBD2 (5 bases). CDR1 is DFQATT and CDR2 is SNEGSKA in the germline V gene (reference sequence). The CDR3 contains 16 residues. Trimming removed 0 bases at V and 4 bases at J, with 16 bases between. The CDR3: CSARDTSGGGYNEQFF. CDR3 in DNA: TGCAGTGCTAGAGATACGAGCGGAGGTGGGTACAATGAGCAGTTCTTC.

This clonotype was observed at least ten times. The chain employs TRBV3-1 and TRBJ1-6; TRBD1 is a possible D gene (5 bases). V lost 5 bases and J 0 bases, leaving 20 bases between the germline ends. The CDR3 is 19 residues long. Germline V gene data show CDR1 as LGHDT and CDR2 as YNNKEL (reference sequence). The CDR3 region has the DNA TGTGCCAGCAGCGTCACCTTCGGGGCGCCGAGCTCCTATAATTCACCCCTCCACTTT. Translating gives CASSVTFGAPSSYNSPLHF.

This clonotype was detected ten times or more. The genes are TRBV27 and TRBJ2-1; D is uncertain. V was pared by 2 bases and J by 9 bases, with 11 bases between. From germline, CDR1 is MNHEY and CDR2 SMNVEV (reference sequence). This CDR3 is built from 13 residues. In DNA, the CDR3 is TGTGCCAGCAGTTTAACCCTAGAGCGTGAGCAGTTCTTC. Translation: CASSLTLEREQFF.

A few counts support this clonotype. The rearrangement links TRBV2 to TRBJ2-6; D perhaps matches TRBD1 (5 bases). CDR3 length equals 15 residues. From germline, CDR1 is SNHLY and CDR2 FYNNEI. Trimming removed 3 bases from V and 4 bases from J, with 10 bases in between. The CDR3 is CASSDRVGGANVLTF. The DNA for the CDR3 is TGTGCCAGCAGTGACAGGGTTGGAGGGGCCAACGTCCTGACTTTC.